The 21 T cell receptor beta chains in this list originate from one sample, sequenced in a study of cytomegalovirus exposure and HLA in healthy donors. PCR used 60 Vbeta primers and 13 Jbeta primers. Method: immunoSEQ multiplex PCR; TCRdb's copy keeps in-frame clones and lacks some. The data show 110,000 to 150,000 clones, roughly 70% seen once. The sample was PBMCs. Receptors originate from a woman aged 60-75 years in good health and CMV-seropositive.

The chain uses TRBV7-2 and TRBJ1-1, with a weak D call TRBD1 (5 bases). Germline CDR1 is SGHTA and CDR2 is FQGNSA. V was trimmed by 0 bases and J by 4 bases, leaving 9 bases between them. The CDR3 extends over 14 amino acids. The CDR3 region is CASSLATGVTEAFF. DNA of the CDR3: TGTGCCAGCAGCTTAGCGACGGGGGTCACTGAAGCTTTCTTT.

The chain uses TRBV30 and TRBJ1-3; no definite D call. The CDR3 has 16 amino acids. The germline V gene encodes CDR1 GTSNPN and CDR2 SVGIG (reference sequence). Trimming took off 0 bases at V and 0 bases at J, with 12 bases between the two ends. This chain's CDR3 is CAWSVRSRNSGNTIYF. In DNA, the CDR3 is TGTGCCTGGAGTGTACGGTCCCGTAACTCTGGAAACACCATATATTTT.

This clone was seen just once. Here the CDR3 DNA reads TGTGCCAGTAGTAACGGACAGGGTAGTAATGAAAAACTGTTTTTT. This codes for CASSNGQGSNEKLFF. This sequence joins TRBV19 and TRBJ1-4; TRBD1 aligns across 8 bases. Trimming took 4 bases from V and 4 from J; bases not matched to a gene: 5. The CDR3 spans 15 residues. CDR1 and CDR2 from the germline V gene are LNHDA and SQIVND (reference sequence).

The V and J genes are TRBV6-5 and TRBJ1-1, with TRBD1 matching over 7 bases. CDR3 size: 13 residues. Germline V gives CDR1 MNHEY, CDR2 SVGAGI. J was trimmed by 11 bases and V by 4 bases; bases with no gene match: 10. The DNA for the CDR3 is TGTGCCAGCAGTTCCGATGGGACAGAAGAGGCTTTCTTT. Translation gives CASSSDGTEEAFF.

The chain couples TRBV29-1 to TRBJ1-2; D is ambiguous. V shed 6 bases and J shed 6 bases, with 17 bases lying between them. This CDR3 has 13 amino acids. Germline loops: CDR1 SQVTM, CDR2 ANQGSEA. CDR3 DNA: TGCAGCGTGGAACTCGCGGAGGAGAATGGCTACACCTTC. Translated: CSVELAEENGYTF.

The rearrangement uses TRBV28 and TRBJ1-1, with TRBD1 as a possible D gene (5 bases). Germline CDR1 reads MDHEN; CDR2 reads SYDVKM. V was pared by 10 bases and J by 0 bases, with 15 bases between. This CDR3 region has 14 residues. The CDR3 DNA is TGTGCCAATCGGAGGGGTGGGGTGAACACTGAAGCTTTCTTT. Translation: CANRRGGVNTEAFF.

This rearrangement joins TRBV19 to TRBJ1-5; D is unclear. V was cut by 9 bases and J by 0 bases, with 9 bases left in between. CDR1 and CDR2 from the germline V gene are LNHDA and SQIVND (reference sequence). The CDR3 runs to 13 residues. CDR3 sequence: CASGLYSNQPQHF. CDR3 bases: TGTGCCAGCGGTCTGTATAGCAATCAGCCCCAGCATTTT.

V gene TRBV27 combines with J gene TRBJ1-1; the D gene is possibly TRBD1 (5 bases). Trimming cost V 10 bases and J 0 bases, with 12 bases left between them. This CDR3 comprises 13 residues. The germline V gene has CDR1 MNHEY and CDR2 SMNVEV (reference sequence). The CDR3 region is CATVDRLNTEAFF. The CDR3 DNA sequence: TGTGCCACCGTCGACAGACTGAACACTGAAGCTTTCTTT.

The sample holds a few counts of this clone. The V call is TRBV28, the J call TRBJ1-1, with a possible D match to TRBD1 (5 bases). The V end lost 2 bases, the J end lost 4 bases, and 8 bases lay between the germline ends. The CDR3 length is 13 residues. Germline V gene data show CDR1 as MDHEN and CDR2 as SYDVKM. CDR3 protein: CASSLAGITEAFF. The CDR3 DNA reads as TGTGCCAGCAGTTTAGCAGGGATCACTGAAGCTTTCTTT.

The sample holds one count of this clone. DNA for the CDR3: TGTGCCAGCAGTGAAGCGGGCGGGGCTGGTTACAATGAGCAGTTCTTC. Translating gives CASSEAGGAGYNEQFF. This chain uses TRBV6-1 with TRBJ2-1; D may be TRBD2 (6 bases). Trimming pared 0 bases from V and 4 bases from J, leaving 13 bases between. The CDR3 runs to 16 residues. Germline V gene lookup returns CDR1 MNHNS and CDR2 SASEGT.

The chain is built from TRBV6-1 and TRBJ1-5, with 8 bases matching TRBD1. The J segment lost 6 bases and the V segment lost 4 bases, leaving 5 bases of the junction unmatched. The CDR3 sequence is 14 residues long. The germline V gene encodes CDR1 MNHNS and CDR2 SASEGT. The CDR3 coding sequence is TGTGCCAGCAGTGCGACAGGGGTGGTTCAGCCCCAGCATTTT. Residues: CASSATGVVQPQHF.

This clone is a singleton in its sample. The rearrangement links TRBV5-6 to TRBJ2-1; 9 bases match TRBD2. The CDR3 is made up of 14 amino acids. Trimming cost V 1 base and J 9 bases; bases outside gene matches: 5. Germline CDR1 SGHDT, CDR2 YYEEEE. The CDR3 reads CASSLRLREGEQFF. CDR3 coding DNA: TGTGCCAGCAGCTTGCGTCTGCGGGAGGGTGAGCAGTTCTTC.

The chain uses TRBV7-9 and TRBJ2-2; 14 bases line up with TRBD2. The junction had 6 bases not matched to a gene; V was cut back by 5 bases and J by 7 bases. The CDR3 spans 16 residues. Germline V gene lookup returns CDR1 SEHNR and CDR2 FQNEAQ (reference sequence). The CDR3: CASSPTSGRASGELFF. The DNA for the CDR3 is TGTGCCAGCAGCCCGACTAGCGGGAGGGCTAGCGGGGAGCTGTTTTTT.

The CDR3 here is CASSPRGFYGYTF. The DNA for the CDR3 is TGTGCCAGCAGCCCTAGAGGTTTCTATGGCTACACCTTC. The chain recombines TRBV5-6 with TRBJ1-2; D gene ambiguous. V was pared by 4 bases and J by 4 bases, with 11 bases between. This CDR3 region has 13 residues. The germline gives CDR1 SGHDT, CDR2 YYEEEE.

The J gene is TRBJ2-7, the V gene TRBV5-1, with 7 bases fitting TRBD1. The tail of the sequence fits TRBJ2-5 better, so the J call may be wrong. This CDR3 is 13 amino acids long. Germline assignment: CDR1 SGHRS and CDR2 YFSETQ. CDR3 region: CASSGQLQETQYF. For the CDR3, the DNA is TGCGCCAGCTCGGGACAGTTACAAGAGACCCAGTACTTC.

The chain couples TRBV29-1 to TRBJ1-5, with 7 bases lining up with TRBD1. The junction had 3 bases not matched to a gene; V was cut back by 4 bases and J by 9 bases. Germline V gene data show CDR1 as SQVTM and CDR2 as ANQGSEA. This CDR3 is built from 11 residues. The CDR3 bases are TGCAGCGTTGGGAGGACAGGGCCCCAGCATTTT. This encodes CSVGRTGPQHF.

The chain recombines TRBV29-1 with TRBJ2-7; 9 bases map to TRBD1. CDR1 and CDR2 from the germline V gene are SQVTM and ANQGSEA. V shed 4 bases and J 0 bases; nucleotides not matched to a gene: 4. The CDR3 loop spans 14 amino acids. The CDR3 sequence is CSVAGQGSSYEQYF. For the CDR3, the DNA is TGCAGCGTTGCGGGACAGGGTTCCTCCTACGAGCAGTACTTC.

This chain links TRBV19 with TRBJ1-2; 7 bases align to TRBD1. The V gene end was trimmed by 6 bases and the J gene end by 1 base; junction bases not matched to a gene: 8. Per germline, CDR1 LNHDA and CDR2 SQIVND (reference sequence). The CDR3 runs to 15 residues. DNA for the CDR3: TGTGCCAGTAGCCCTGCCCGGGACAGTAACTATGGCTACACCTTC. Its protein product is CASSPARDSNYGYTF. The full variable domain, rest sourced from reference TRBV19 and TRBJ1-2, is DGGITQSPKYLFRKEGQNVTLSCEQNLNHDAMYWYRQDPGQGLRLIYYSQIVNDFQKGDIAEGYSVSREKKESFPLTVTSAQKNPTAFYLCASSPARDSNYGYTFGSGTRLTVV.

The chain couples TRBV7-9 to TRBJ1-2; 8 nucleotides align to TRBD1. V shed 5 bases and J 2 bases; nucleotides not matched to a gene: 4. The CDR3 contains 14 residues. Germline V gene sequence: CDR1 SEHNR, CDR2 FQNEAQ (reference sequence). The CDR3 loop reads CASSRGQGNYGYTF. For the CDR3, the DNA is TGTGCCAGCAGCCGAGGACAGGGAAACTATGGCTACACCTTC.

This clone was recorded once. This chain links TRBV6-1 with TRBJ2-3; D is unresolved. The CDR3 covers 11 residues. Germline values: CDR1 MNHNS, CDR2 SASEGT. V was trimmed by 6 bases and J by 3 bases, leaving 4 bases between them. The CDR3 sequence: CASRQTDTQYF. CDR3 sequence (DNA): TGTGCCAGCAGACAGACAGATACGCAGTATTTT.

This clone showed up just a few times. The V call is TRBV6-1, the J call TRBJ2-1; 8 nucleotides line up with TRBD1. CDR3 length: 14 amino acids. Per germline, CDR1 MNHNS and CDR2 SASEGT. After removal of 2 bases from V and 8 bases from J, the junction contained 5 bases not matched to a gene. DNA of the CDR3: TGTGCCAGCAGTGAACCGACAGGGGTCCATGAGCAGTTCTTC. Amino acids: CASSEPTGVHEQFF.